This T cell receptor (beta chain) was recovered during a study of blood T cell repertoires in COVID-19. Study information: T cells, B-cell-depleted T cells, or PBMCs supplied cDNA or gDNA.

Trimming stripped 2 bases from V and 9 bases from J, with 14 bases between. CDR1 and CDR2 from the germline V gene are WSHSY and SAAADI. CDR3 length equals 14 residues. Cohort allocation depended upon clinical history that participants reported. TCRdb keeps only in-frame clones here, not all; method: immunoSEQ multiplex PCR. Among 260,000 or so clones listed, over 80% were seen once. This clone was counted once. Sequencing was carried out using PBMCs or T cells enriched from blood (not recorded which). The rearrangement uses TRBV10-2 and TRBJ2-1, with a weak D call TRBD1 (7 bases). The receptor's source is a woman under 40 with acute COVID-19. The CDR3 loop is CASSEGGGEAEQFF. The CDR3 DNA reads as TGCGCCAGCAGTGAGGGAGGGGGCGAGGCTGAGCAGTTCTTC.